This T cell receptor (beta chain) was identified during a study of monozygotic twins with inflammatory bowel disease (dated by TCRdb to the late 2010s). A note on the overall study: A total of roughly 28 monozygotic twin pairs were included in the full study, comprising nine German pairs (four IBD-concordant, five IBD-discordant) and 19 IBD-discordant Danish pairs. The search for disease-associated traits relied mainly on comparing, within discordant pairs, IBD patients with their genetically identical healthy co-twins. Each individual had, on average, about 151 000 unique TCRalpha sequences and 181 000 unique TCRbeta sequences available for analysis.

CDR1 and CDR2 were assigned from the germline V gene as SGHAT and FQNNGV. The CDR3 goes from the cysteine to the phenylalanine over 14 residues. The DNA sequence is not available. Beyond this particular receptor, the publication reports: Repertoire similarity did not differ between concordant and discordant twins, possibly due to limited statistical power. Differing immunosuppressive treatments among patients may have added background noise and inter-individual variability to the repertoires. No single strong signal or clonotype linked to IBD turned up in the results, so the idea that one exists was not supported. IBD patients shared fewer clonotypes with other individuals than healthy twins did, most markedly in patients showing signs of disease activity. The analysis was unable to tell different T cell subtypes apart. Measured by the inverse Simpson index, TCRbeta repertoire diversity was lower in IBD patients than in their healthy co-twins.

Libraries were constructed by 5' RACE. The input for every TCR library was 3500 ng of total RNA. cDNA was synthesized with SMARTScribe reverse transcriptase in eight separate reactions per sample. During cDNA synthesis, template switching was used to introduce unique molecular identifiers that contained a 6-nucleotide sample barcode. Amplification of TCRalpha and TCRbeta cDNA involved two nested PCRs of 16 and 9 cycles, and each PCR was followed by bead purification. Before amplification, the cDNA was treated with uracil DNA-glycosylase and purified using the QIAquick PCR purification kit. The second PCR was the step at which Illumina TruSeq-compatible adapters and sample-specific barcodes were added. Library quality and concentration were checked on TapeStation and Qubit, and libraries were pooled at about 5 ng each. The pooled libraries were sequenced with 2 x 100 bp reads and custom sequencing primers on an Illumina HiSeq2500 single-index Rapid Run. In the original analysis: MiGEC version 1.2.6 was used for UMI-based consensus assembly, which corrected PCR and sequencing errors. V(D)J alignment, clonotype assembly and CDR3 extraction were performed with MiXCR version 2.1.1. To normalise gene usage, clonotype sharing and MAIT/NKT TCR abundance, the top 1000, 10 000 and 20 000 clonotypes in each sample were analysed. After downsampling to 27 000 UMIs, diversity was calculated as the inverse Simpson index using the vegan R package. Paired Mann-Whitney U tests were applied to discordant twin pairs, with Benjamini-Hochberg correction for multiple testing. With the reads reprocessed by TCRdb, a single entry stands for each CDR3 protein sequence and no DNA is reported. The V and J calls were not made by the authors but by TCRdb's processing. Per the sample table, the count is some 210,000 distinct CDR3 sequences. The top ten clones comprise approximately 1.5% of the sample.

From each donor, a roughly 2.5 ml peripheral blood sample was drawn into PAXgene tubes and stored at -80 degrees C. Total RNA was isolated from whole blood with the PAXgene blood miRNA kit on an automated QIAcube, without T cell sorting. Peripheral blood from monozygotic twin pairs who were concordant or discordant for inflammatory bowel disease underwent deep TCRalpha and TCRbeta repertoire profiling using unique molecular barcoding. For every twin pair, smoking habits were documented, and each individual was categorised as a current, former or never smoker. Comments on this clonotype: What antigen it recognizes has not been identified.

The specimen sequenced was blood. This clonotype originated in a human donor with ulcerative colitis or Crohn's disease, or a healthy co-twin of an affected twin (not recorded which). The rearrangement joined TRBV11-2 to TRBJ2-5. The CDR3 corresponds to CASSYQPYQETQYF.